These 10 T cell receptor beta chains were sequenced from one sample in a study of T cells after yellow fever vaccination. TCRdb recomputed calls from the 5' RACE reads with MiXCR, one row per CDR3 protein. Of some 260,000 distinct CDR3 sequences in the sample, over 4.5% are singletons; the top ten hold about 3.5%. The sequencing here drew on CD4+ T cells sorted from PBMCs, taken on the day of the yellow fever booster vaccination. The receptors derive from a man younger than 35 who received the YFV17D yellow fever vaccine.

This clonotype was counted ten times or more. J is TRBJ2-1 and V is TRBV6-2 or TRBV6-3; possibly TRBD2 for D (6 bases). The CDR3 runs to 15 residues. The germline V and J ends were trimmed by 7 bases and 5 bases, with 18 bases remaining between them. Germline loops: CDR1 MNHEY, CDR2 SVGEGT. The CDR3 DNA follows: TGTGCCAGCACCCCCGGGTGGGCGGGGAACAATGAGCAGTTCTTC. As protein: CASTPGWAGNNEQFF.

There are a few counts of this clonotype. The chain joins TRBV21-1 to TRBJ2-5; the table's D gene call, TRBD2, was not cross checked with the DNA. TRBV21-1 is termed a pseudogene. The CDR3 is made up of 19 amino acids. The CDR3 reads CASSRKVSIPAGLLETQYF. In DNA form, the CDR3 reads TGTGCCAGCAGCAGAAAAGTGTCTATACCGGCAGGGTTGTTGGAGACCCAGTACTTC.

This clonotype was counted a few times. The J gene is TRBJ1-3, the V gene TRBV10-3, with D possibly TRBD1 on 5 matching bases. This CDR3 spans 16 amino acids. CDR1 and CDR2 (germline): ENHRY, SYGVKD. The V gene lost 10 bases and the J gene lost 2 bases, with 21 bases spanning the gap. DNA of the CDR3: TGTGCCACCGAGCCCGGCCTAGGGGTGGCTGGAAACACCATATATTTT. This encodes CATEPGLGVAGNTIYF.

The chain uses TRBV11-2 and TRBJ2-5, with D perhaps given as TRBD1 or TRBD2 (6 bases each). Trimming stripped 5 bases from V and 5 bases from J, with 21 bases between. The CDR3 runs to 16 residues. Germline CDR1 SGHAT, CDR2 FQNNGV. CDR3 protein: CASSLPGGLRVETQYF. The CDR3 DNA is TGTGCCAGCAGCCTTCCTGGGGGGCTACGGGTGGAGACCCAGTACTTC.

This clonotype was picked up many times. The V call is TRBV7-8, the J call TRBJ1-2; 8 bases match TRBD1. This CDR3 comprises 14 residues. CDR1 and CDR2 from the germline V gene are SGHVS and FQNEAQ. J gave up 2 bases and V 5 bases, and 4 bases lay outside the gene matches. The CDR3 DNA follows: TGTGCCAGCAGCAAAGGGACAGGCAACTATGGCTACACCTTC. It codes for CASSKGTGNYGYTF.

This chain joins TRBV21-1 and TRBJ2-3; the D call TRBD2 from the table was never checked on the DNA. TRBV21-1 is reported as a pseudogene. The CDR3 sequence is 18 residues long. The CDR3 region is CASSAQRGGAPSTDTQYF. The CDR3 bases are TGTGCCAGCAGCGCCCAGCGGGGGGGGGCACCTAGCACAGATACGCAGTATTTT.

V is TRBV4-1 and J is TRBJ1-6; tentatively, D is TRBD1 (5 bases). Germline V gene sequence: CDR1 MGHRA, CDR2 YSYEKL. The V end lost 4 bases, the J end lost 7 bases, and 14 bases lay between the germline ends. The CDR3 loop spans 15 amino acids. This chain's CDR3 is CASSRGGGENSPLHF. DNA of the CDR3: TGCGCCAGCAGCCGGGGTGGAGGGGAGAATTCACCCCTCCACTTT.

This chain uses TRBV28 with TRBJ1-1; 7 bases align to TRBD1. V shed 2 bases and J 6 bases; nucleotides not matched to a gene: 6. CDR3 length equals 14 residues. CDR1 MDHEN and CDR2 SYDVKM come from the germline V gene. The CDR3 loop is CASSLNDRVAEAFF. The CDR3 DNA reads TGTGCCAGCAGTTTAAATGACAGGGTCGCTGAAGCTTTCTTT. Using reference TRBV28 and TRBJ1-1 for the parts outside the CDR3, the full variable domain is DVKVTQSSRYLVKRTGEKVFLECVQDMDHENMFWYRQDPGLGLRLIYFSYDVKMKEKGDIPEGYSVSREKKERFSLILESASTNQTSMYLCASSLNDRVAEAFFGQGTRLTVV.

Written as DNA, the CDR3 is TGCGCCAGCAGCCATGAGGGGGGGAGCAATCAGCCCCAGCATTTT. This translates into CASSHEGGSNQPQHF. The rearrangement links TRBV4-1 to TRBJ1-5; possibly TRBD1 for D (6 bases). The length of the CDR3 is 15 residues. Trimming took off 3 bases at V and 1 base at J, with 10 bases between the two ends. Germline-derived CDR1 and CDR2 are MGHRA and YSYEKL.

This clonotype turned up a few times. The V gene is TRBV6-2 or TRBV6-3, the J gene TRBJ2-3; D may be TRBD1 (5 bases). This CDR3 has 15 residues. Germline CDR1 is MNHEY and CDR2 is SVGEGT. V was cut by 5 bases and J by 0 bases, with 12 bases left in between. Written as DNA, the CDR3 is TGTGCCAGCAGTCCGAGGACATCTAGCACAGATACGCAGTATTTT. Residues: CASSPRTSSTDTQYF.